This TCR beta chain comes out of a study of blood T cell repertoires in COVID-19. Measured with immunoSEQ multiplex PCR; TCRdb has only the in-frame clones, and not every one. The sample holds about 250,000 clones, roughly 85% seen once. V was shortened by 5 bases and J by 1 base, with 20 bases between the two germline ends. Germline assignment: CDR1 SGHNT and CDR2 YENEEA. This CDR3 comprises 17 residues. Categorization into cohorts depended on clinical history that participants reported. This sequence was found in a woman between 45 and 65 years old with acute COVID-19. This chain links TRBV11-3 with TRBJ1-1; D is undetermined. The sequenced sample was PBMCs or T cells enriched from blood (not recorded which). The CDR3 DNA sequence: TGTGCCAGCAGCCCCTACGTCGGGGTGGAGAAGAACACTGAAGCTTTCTTT. Translated, it gives CASSPYVGVEKNTEAFF.